One and the same sample provided the 19 T cell receptor beta chains below, sequenced in a study of long-term antiretroviral therapy in people with HIV. Assay version v3.0 of immunoSEQ was used, and it was run at survey level. TCRdb's copy holds only in-frame clones and misses some; the assay was immunoSEQ multiplex PCR. The sample shows around 25,000 clones, 81% of them seen only once. Sequences were derived from unsorted PBMCs, sampled at the start of antiretroviral therapy, before treatment. These receptors were obtained from a woman aged 18-29 years with HIV.

This clone was counted only a few times. The chain couples TRBV11-2 to TRBJ1-2, with D unresolved. Per germline, CDR1 SGHAT and CDR2 FQNNGV. The CDR3 runs to 15 residues. The V and J ends lost 6 bases and 8 bases respectively, with 22 bases between them. The CDR3 nucleotides are TGTGCCAGCAGTTCCAGCGGAGGTGCGAGTGGGGGCTACACCTTC. Residues: CASSSSGGASGGYTF. The full variable domain, its missing parts supplied by reference TRBV11-2 and TRBJ1-2, is EAGVAQSPRYKIIEKRQSVAFWCNPISGHATLYWYQQILGQGPKLLIQFQNNGVVDDSQLPKDRFSAERLKGVDSTLKIQPAKLEDSAVYLCASSSSGGASGGYTFGSGTRLTVV.

This sequence joins TRBV7-2 and TRBJ1-1; 11 bases are shared with TRBD1. Germline-derived CDR1 and CDR2 are SGHTA and FQGNSA. The CDR3 length is 15 residues. Trimming cost V 5 bases and J 5 bases; bases outside gene matches: 7. For the CDR3, the DNA is TGTGCCAGCAGCCAAAGGACAGGGGGCGGAACTGAAGCTTTCTTT. This sequence encodes CASSQRTGGGTEAFF. Complete variable domain (other parts from reference TRBV7-2 and TRBJ1-1): GAGVSQSPSNKVTEKGKDVELRCDPISGHTALYWYRQSLGQGLEFLIYFQGNSAPDKSGLPSDRFSAERTGGSVSTLTIQRTQQEDSAVYLCASSQRTGGGTEAFFGQGTRLTVV.

The V and J genes are TRBV9 and TRBJ1-4; unclear D gene. Deletions cut 0 bases from V and 3 bases from J, with 6 bases between. Germline loops: CDR1 SGDLS, CDR2 YYNGEE. The CDR3 is 14 amino acids. The CDR3: CASSVGSPNEKLFF. CDR3 coding DNA: TGTGCCAGCAGCGTAGGAAGCCCTAATGAAAAACTGTTTTTT.

This CDR3 reads CAISEYGGPSTDTQYF. As DNA, the CDR3 is TGTGCCATCAGTGAGTACGGCGGACCTAGCACAGATACGCAGTATTTT. The V call is TRBV10-3, the J call TRBJ2-3; no firm D call. V was trimmed by 1 base and J by 0 bases, leaving 11 bases between them. The CDR3 contains 16 residues. Germline CDR1 and CDR2: ENHRY and SYGVKD.

CDR3 sequence reads: CASGAREGHEQYF. The DNA of the CDR3 is TGTGCCAGCGGAGCACGGGAGGGCCACGAGCAGTACTTC. J is TRBJ2-7 and V is TRBV6-5; 8 bases agree with TRBD2. The germline V gene encodes CDR1 MNHEY and CDR2 SVGAGI. The CDR3 loop spans 13 amino acids. V lost 8 bases to trimming and J lost 5 bases; unmatched junction nucleotides: 8.

The chain employs TRBV28 and TRBJ2-7; TRBD2 might be the D (5 bases). CDR3 length: 14 amino acids. Trimming took off 2 bases at V and 0 bases at J, with 8 bases between the two ends. Germline CDR1 reads MDHEN; CDR2 reads SYDVKM. In DNA, the CDR3 is TGTGCCAGCAGTTTAGAAGGGAGCTCCTACGAGCAGTACTTC. It is translated as CASSLEGSSYEQYF.

The chain links TRBV7-9 to TRBJ1-1, with unresolved D. CDR1 and CDR2 from the germline V gene are SEHNR and FQNEAQ (reference sequence). This CDR3 contains 12 residues. V lost 1 base to trimming and J lost 7 bases, with 7 bases between them. The CDR3 is CASSLEGLEAFF. For the CDR3, the DNA is TGTGCCAGCAGCTTAGAAGGGCTTGAAGCTTTCTTT.

Regarding this clone: Because the CDR3 is missing its conserved closing phenylalanine or tryptophan, this is likely a read error. Because the CDR3's place on the DNA is in doubt, the DNA is left out and the CDR3 is given as listed by TCRdb. The gene calls are TRBV2 and TRBJ2-7; the D call TRBD2 from the table was never checked on the DNA. Germline V gene data show CDR1 as SNHLY and CDR2 as FYNNEI. The CDR3 numbers 12 amino acids, ends counted. The CDR3 loop is CASSEIRTSLVS.

The V and J genes are TRBV4-3 and TRBJ1-1, with D maybe TRBD1 (5 bases). The V end lost 5 bases, the J end lost 1 base, and 8 bases lay between the germline ends. Looked up from germline, CDR1 is LGHNA and CDR2 is YSLEER. CDR3 length equals 13 residues. The CDR3 sequence is CASSFGQNTEAFF. The CDR3 DNA follows: TGCGCCAGCAGCTTCGGACAGAACACTGAAGCTTTCTTT.

This sequence joins TRBV25-1 and TRBJ1-1; D unresolved. The ends were cut back, 7 bases at V and 1 base at J, with 4 bases in the middle. This CDR3 region has 11 residues. Germline lookup yields CDR1 MGHDK and CDR2 SYGVNS. For the CDR3, the DNA is TGTGCCAGCACCCGGAACACTGAAGCTTTCTTT. It yields the protein CASTRNTEAFF.

V gene TRBV5-1 combines with J gene TRBJ1-4; 8 bases are a match to TRBD1. CDR1 and CDR2 from the germline V gene are SGHRS and YFSETQ. Trimming cost V 4 bases and J 3 bases; bases outside gene matches: 2. CDR3 length: 14 residues. The CDR3: CASSGDRPNEKLFF. The CDR3 coding sequence is TGCGCCAGCAGCGGGGACAGGCCTAATGAAAAACTGTTTTTT.

This sequence joins TRBV11-3 and TRBJ2-7; a possible D gene is TRBD1 (5 bases). Trimming shortened V by 3 bases and J by 0 bases, and 6 bases separated the two germline ends. CDR1 is SGHNT and CDR2 is YENEEA in the germline V gene. This CDR3 is built from 13 residues. DNA for the CDR3: TGTGCCAGCAGCTTTCAGGGCTCCTACGAGCAGTACTTC. As protein: CASSFQGSYEQYF. The full variable domain, rest sourced from reference TRBV11-3 and TRBJ2-7, is EAGVVQSPRYKIIEKKQPVAFWCNPISGHNTLYWYLQNLGQGPELLIRYENEEAVDDSQLPKDRFSAERLKGVDSTLKIQPAELGDSAVYLCASSFQGSYEQYFGPGTRLTVT.

This clone was counted only a few times. The chain employs TRBV7-9 and TRBJ1-2; the D is unclear. The CDR3 extends over 15 amino acids. The germline V gene encodes CDR1 SEHNR and CDR2 FQNEAQ (reference sequence). V dropped 5 bases and J dropped 5 bases, with 18 bases sitting between them. DNA for the CDR3: TGTGCCAGCAGCCACGTCACAGTGGTGGTATATGGCTACACCTTC. This codes for CASSHVTVVVYGYTF.

This sequence joins TRBV10-3 and TRBJ1-1; unclear D gene. Germline-derived CDR1 and CDR2 are ENHRY and SYGVKD. V lost 3 bases and J 0 bases, leaving 8 bases between the germline ends. This CDR3 spans 14 amino acids. The CDR3 protein is CAISESTVNTEAFF. The CDR3 DNA sequence: TGTGCCATCAGTGAATCGACCGTGAACACTGAAGCTTTCTTT.

This chain connects TRBV7-3 to TRBJ2-1; 11 positions match TRBD2. The CDR3 has 17 amino acids. Trimming removed 3 bases from V and 6 bases from J; junction bases left unmatched: 10. The germline V gene has CDR1 SGHTA and CDR2 FQGTGA. The CDR3 region is CASSLDPGTSGLNEQFF. The CDR3 region has the DNA TGTGCCAGCAGCTTGGATCCCGGGACTAGCGGACTCAATGAGCAGTTCTTC.

The rearrangement uses TRBV7-9 and TRBJ1-4, with 7 bases matching TRBD1. This CDR3 contains 15 residues. Germline CDR1 and CDR2: SEHNR and FQNEAQ (reference sequence). With 1 base clipped from V and 4 bases from J, the junction kept 3 bases outside the gene matches. The CDR3 loop reads CASSLGQGDNEKLFF. The CDR3 bases are TGTGCCAGCAGCTTAGGACAGGGTGATAATGAAAAACTGTTTTTT.

In this sample, this clone turned up once. This chain joins TRBV7-6 and TRBJ1-1; D unclear. Germline V gene sequence: CDR1 SGHVS, CDR2 FNYEAQ. CDR3 length: 14 residues. V lost 5 bases and J 1 base, leaving 11 bases between the germline ends. DNA of the CDR3: TGTGCCAGCAGCCGCGGACGAGGGAACACTGAAGCTTTCTTT. Its translation is CASSRGRGNTEAFF. The whole variable domain, filled in from reference TRBV7-6 and TRBJ1-1, reads GAGVSQSPRYKVTKRGQDVALRCDPISGHVSLYWYRQALGQGPEFLTYFNYEAQQDKSGLPNDRFSAERPEGSISTLTIQRTEQRDSAMYRCASSRGRGNTEAFFGQGTRLTVV.

V and J are TRBV5-1 and TRBJ1-3; a possible D gene is TRBD1 (6 bases). The CDR3 totals 14 residues. V was shortened by 4 bases and J by 5 bases, with 13 bases between the two germline ends. Germline V CDR1 and CDR2: SGHRS, YFSETQ. The CDR3 region is CASSPQGTRNTIYF. As DNA, the CDR3 is TGCGCCAGCAGCCCACAGGGTACAAGAAACACCATATATTTT. Together with reference TRBV5-1 and TRBJ1-3, the CDR3 gives the full variable domain: KAGVTQTPRYLIKTRGQQVTLSCSPISGHRSVSWYQQTPGQGLQFLFEYFSETQRNKGNFPGRFSGRQFSNSRSEMNVSTLELGDSALYLCASSPQGTRNTIYFGEGSWLTVV.

V gene TRBV29-1 combines with J gene TRBJ1-1; D possibly corresponds to TRBD1 (5 bases). Germline CDR1 is SQVTM and CDR2 is ANQGSEA. CDR3 length: 14 amino acids. V was shortened by 1 base and J by 5 bases, with 14 bases between the two germline ends. The CDR3 region has the DNA TGCAGCGTTGAAGTCTCGGCGGGGGGGACTGAAGCTTTCTTT. This sequence encodes CSVEVSAGGTEAFF.